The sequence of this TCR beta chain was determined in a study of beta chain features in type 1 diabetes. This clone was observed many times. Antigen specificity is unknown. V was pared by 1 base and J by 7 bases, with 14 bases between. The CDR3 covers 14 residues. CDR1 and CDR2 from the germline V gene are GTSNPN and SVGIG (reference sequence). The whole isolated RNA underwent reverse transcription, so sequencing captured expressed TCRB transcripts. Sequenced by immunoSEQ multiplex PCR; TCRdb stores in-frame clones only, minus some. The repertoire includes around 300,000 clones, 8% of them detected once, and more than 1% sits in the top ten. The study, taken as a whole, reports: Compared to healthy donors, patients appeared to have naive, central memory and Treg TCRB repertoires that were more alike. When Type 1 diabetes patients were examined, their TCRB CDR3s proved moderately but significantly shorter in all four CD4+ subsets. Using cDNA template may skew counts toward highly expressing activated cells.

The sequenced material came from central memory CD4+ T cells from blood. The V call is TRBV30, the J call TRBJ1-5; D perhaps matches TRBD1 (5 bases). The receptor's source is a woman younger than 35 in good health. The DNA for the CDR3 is TGTGCCTGGAGTGGCACGGCGGGGGGACAGCCCCAGCATTTT. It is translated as CAWSGTAGGQPQHF.